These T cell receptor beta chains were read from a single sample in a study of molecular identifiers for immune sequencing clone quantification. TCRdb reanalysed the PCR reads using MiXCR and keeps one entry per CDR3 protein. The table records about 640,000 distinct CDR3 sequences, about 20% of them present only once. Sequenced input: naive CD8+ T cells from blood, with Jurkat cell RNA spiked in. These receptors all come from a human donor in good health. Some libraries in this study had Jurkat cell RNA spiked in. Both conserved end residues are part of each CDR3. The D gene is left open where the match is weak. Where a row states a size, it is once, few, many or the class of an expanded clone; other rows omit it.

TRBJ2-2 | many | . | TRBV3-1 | TGTGCCAGCAGCCAAGACGATGCTTCGAACACCGGGGAGCTGTTTTTT | CASSQDDASNTGELFF
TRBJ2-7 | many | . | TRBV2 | TGTGCCGGAGGACTGACCTTCTACGAGCAGTACTTC | CAGGLTFYEQYF
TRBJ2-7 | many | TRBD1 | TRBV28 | TGTGCCAGCAGGGGACAGGGAGTATGGGAGCAGTACTTC | CASRGQGVWEQYF
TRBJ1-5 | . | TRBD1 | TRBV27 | TGTGCCAGCGGATACAGGGGAGGTCAGCCCCAGCATTTT | CASGYRGGQPQHF
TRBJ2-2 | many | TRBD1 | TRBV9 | TGTGCCAGCGGGACAGCGAACACCGGGGAGCTGTTTTTT | CASGTANTGELFF
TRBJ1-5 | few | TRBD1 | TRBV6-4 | TGTGCCAGCAGTGACTCGACAGGGGACAATCAGCCCCAGCATTTT | CASSDSTGDNQPQHF
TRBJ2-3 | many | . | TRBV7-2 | TGTGCCAGCAATCCATGGGCGGGGGCCACAGATACGCAGTATTTT | CASNPWAGATDTQYF
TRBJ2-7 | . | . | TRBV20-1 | TGCAGTACTTCCGGGGCAGGGGCCTACGAGCAGTACTTC | CSTSGAGAYEQYF
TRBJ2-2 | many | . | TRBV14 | TGTGCCAGCAGCCAATCGTCCTACACCGGGGAGCTGTTTTTT | CASSQSSYTGELFF
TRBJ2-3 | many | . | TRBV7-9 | TGTGCCAGCAGCTTAAATACCGGGCAGCACATGGATACGCAGTATTTT | CASSLNTGQHMDTQYF
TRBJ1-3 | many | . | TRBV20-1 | TGCAGTGCTAGCCCAAGCCCAGGGGAGAGGTATTACACCATATATTTT | CSASPSPGERYYTIYF
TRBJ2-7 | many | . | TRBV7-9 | TGTGCCAGCAGCCAGGCGGGGACACCGAGCTCCTACGAGCAGTACTTC | CASSQAGTPSSYEQYF
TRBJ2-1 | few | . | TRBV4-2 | TGTGCCAGCAGCCAGGGGGGGACATACAATGAGCAGTTCTTC | CASSQGGTYNEQFF
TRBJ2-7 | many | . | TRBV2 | TGTGCCAGCAGCCCATCCCGGGACTTTTCCTACGAGCAGTACTTC | CASSPSRDFSYEQYF
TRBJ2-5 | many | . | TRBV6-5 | TGTGCCAGCAGTTACAGGGGGAACTACCAAGAGACCCAGTACTTC | CASSYRGNYQETQYF
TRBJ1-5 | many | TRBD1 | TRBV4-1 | TGCGCCAGCAGCCCAGGGGGAGGGGTTCAGCCCCAGCATTTT | CASSPGGGVQPQHF
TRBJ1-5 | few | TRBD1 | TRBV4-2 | TGTGCCAGCAGCCAAGATATAGGGACAGGGTATATGGGCAATCAGCCCCAGCATTTT | CASSQDIGTGYMGNQPQHF
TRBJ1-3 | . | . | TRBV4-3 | TGCGCCAGCAGCCACTATCTTTCGGACCCTCAAGGAAACACCGTATATTTT | CASSHYLSDPQGNTVYF
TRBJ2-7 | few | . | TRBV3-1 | TGTGCCAGCAGCCAAGATCGGGGCGGGATCGTCGACGAGCAGTACTTC | CASSQDRGGIVDEQYF
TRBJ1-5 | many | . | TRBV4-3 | TGCGCCAGCAGCCAAGATGGGCAGGGTGCCCAGCCCCAGCATTTT | CASSQDGQGAQPQHF
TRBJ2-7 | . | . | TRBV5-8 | TGTGCCAGCAGCCTAAGGGGAGGCTACTACGAGCAGTACTTC | CASSLRGGYYEQYF
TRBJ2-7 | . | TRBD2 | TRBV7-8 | TGTGCCAGCAGCTTATCCCCACCGGGACTATCCTACGAGCAGTACTTC | CASSLSPPGLSYEQYF
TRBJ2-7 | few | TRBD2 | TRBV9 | TGTGCCAGCAGCGCCGATCAAGAGGCGGGGGGGCCGGGAGACGAGCAGTACTTC | CASSADQEAGGPGDEQYF
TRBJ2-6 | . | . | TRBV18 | TGTGCCAGCTCACCGAAAGGACGAACCTCTGGGGCCAACGTCCTGACTTTC | CASSPKGRTSGANVLTF
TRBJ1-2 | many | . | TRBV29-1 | TGCAGCGCGGACAGAGGCTATGGCTACACCTTC | CSADRGYGYTF
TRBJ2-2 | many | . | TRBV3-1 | TGTGCCAGCAGCCAAGAAAGCATACAGACACCCCCACCGAGGACCGGGGAGCTGTTTTTT | CASSQESIQTPPPRTGELFF
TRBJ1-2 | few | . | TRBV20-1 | TGCAGTGCTAGAGACCCGGGCAGGGCTTATGGCTACACCTTC | CSARDPGRAYGYTF
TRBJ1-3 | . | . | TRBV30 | TGTGCCTGGAGTGTATATCAGAGAAGTGGAAACACCATATATTTT | CAWSVYQRSGNTIYF
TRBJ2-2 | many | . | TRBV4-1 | TGCGCCAGCAGCCAAGATGGGGGTGCCTCATGGGGCGGGGAGCTGTTTTTT | CASSQDGGASWGGELFF
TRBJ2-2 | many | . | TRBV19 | TGTGCCAGTAGTATTGGTAGGACAGCTACCGGGGAGCTGTTTTTT | CASSIGRTATGELFF
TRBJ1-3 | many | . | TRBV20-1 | TGCAGTGCTAGGGGGGACATACACTCTGGAAACACCATATATTTT | CSARGDIHSGNTIYF
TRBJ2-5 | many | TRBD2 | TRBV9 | TGTGCCAGCAGCGCCTGGGGGGGTCCCCAAGAGACCCAGTACTTC | CASSAWGGPQETQYF
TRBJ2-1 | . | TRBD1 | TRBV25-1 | TGTGCCAGCAGTAGACTACAGGGGGAGTCGTACAATGAGCAGTTCTTC | CASSRLQGESYNEQFF
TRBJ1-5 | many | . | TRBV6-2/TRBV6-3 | TGTGCCAGCAGTTACTCAGCTCAGCCCCAGCATTTT | CASSYSAQPQHF
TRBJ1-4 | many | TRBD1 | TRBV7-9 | TGTGCCAGCAGCAACAATCAACAGGGGGCAGGTGAAAAACTGTTTTTT | CASSNNQQGAGEKLFF
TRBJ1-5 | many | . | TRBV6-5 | TGTGCCAGCAGCGAAAGTACAGGCAAGCCCCAGCATTTT | CASSESTGKPQHF
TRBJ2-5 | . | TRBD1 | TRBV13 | TGTGCCAGCAGCTTAGGTCCGGGACAGGAGGAAGAGTCCCAGTACTTC | CASSLGPGQEEESQYF
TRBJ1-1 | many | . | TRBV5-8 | TGTGCCAGCAGCTTGGGTATAGGCACGAACACTGAAGCTTTCTTT | CASSLGIGTNTEAFF
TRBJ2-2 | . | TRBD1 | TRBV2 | TGTGCCAGGGCGACAGGGGGAAATACCGGGGAGCTGTTTTTT | CARATGGNTGELFF
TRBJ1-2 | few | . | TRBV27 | TGTGCCAGCAGCTTGCAGTCGACTAACTATGGCTACACCTTC | CASSLQSTNYGYTF
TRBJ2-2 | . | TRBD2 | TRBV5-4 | TGTGCCAGCAGCTTCGGACTAGCGGGAGAGACCGGGGAGCTGTTTTTT | CASSFGLAGETGELFF
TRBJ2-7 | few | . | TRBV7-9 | TGTGCCATCAAACCGGGGGCGGGACACTACGAGCAGTACTTC | CAIKPGAGHYEQYF
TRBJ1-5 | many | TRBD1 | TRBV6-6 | TGTGCCAGCAGCGGGACAGGGGCTAATCAGCCCCAGCATTTT | CASSGTGANQPQHF
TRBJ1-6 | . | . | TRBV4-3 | TGCGCCAGCAGCCAGGACGGTGGGAGAAACTATAATTCACCCCTCCACTTT | CASSQDGGRNYNSPLHF
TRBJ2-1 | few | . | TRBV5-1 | TGCGCCAGCAGCTTGAGTGGCCGGGACGAGTCGTTCTTC | CASSLSGRDESFF
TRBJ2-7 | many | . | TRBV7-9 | TGTGCCAGCAGCTCCCTCTCGTTCGGGGCCTACGAGCAGTACTTC | CASSSLSFGAYEQYF
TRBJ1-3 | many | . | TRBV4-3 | TGCGCCAGCAGCCAAGCCTTCCCTCAAGGAAACACCATATATTTT | CASSQAFPQGNTIYF
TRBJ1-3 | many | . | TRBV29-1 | TGCAGCGTTGAAGGGGGCTCTGGAAACACCATATATTTT | CSVEGGSGNTIYF
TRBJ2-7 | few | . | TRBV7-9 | TGTGCCAGCAGCTTTCCGGGCACCCACGAGCAGTACTTC | CASSFPGTHEQYF
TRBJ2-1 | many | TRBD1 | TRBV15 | TGTGCCACTACGGGACAGGGGTACAATGAGCAGTTCTTC | CATTGQGYNEQFF
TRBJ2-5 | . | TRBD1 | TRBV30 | TGTGCCTGGAGCGCACTGGGGCAGGGGGTAGGCCAAGAGACCCAGTACTTC | CAWSALGQGVGQETQYF
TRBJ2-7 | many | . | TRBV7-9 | TGTGCCAGCAACTTGGCCGACAGCTCCTACGAGCAGTACTTC | CASNLADSSYEQYF
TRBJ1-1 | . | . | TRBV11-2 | TGTGCCAGCAGCCCGCTAGGGGGGGGGCTAATGGACACTGAAGCTTTCTTT | CASSPLGGGLMDTEAFF
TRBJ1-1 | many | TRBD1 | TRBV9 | TGTGCCAGCAGCGACGAGGGACAGACCGAAGCTTTCTTT | CASSDEGQTEAFF
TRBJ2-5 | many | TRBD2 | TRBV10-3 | TGTGCCATCATCGGGACTATCCAAGAGACCCAGTACTTC | CAIIGTIQETQYF